The T cell receptor beta chain under discussion was sequenced for a study of T cells in Graves' hyperthyroidism and ophthalmopathy. The study, taken as a whole, reports: The model identified upcoming ophthalmopathy a median 6.5 months ahead of onset. Blood also carried most thyroid clonotypes expanded above 0.001.

Uncontrolled infection, other autoimmune disease, pregnancy and lactation each barred patients from inclusion. Each diagnosis drew on symptoms, thyroxine, TRAb, thyroid ultrasound and orbital computed tomography findings. With regard to this clonotype: No antigen is known for it.

TCR beta CDR3 regions were amplified from RNA transcripts. An initial round of RT-PCR targeting the TCR CDR3 relied on the HTBI primer set. TCRdb reprocessed the multiplex PCR reads via MiXCR and lists one record per CDR3 protein. This sample yields roughly 500,000 distinct CDR3 sequences, of which 46% are seen a single time; about two fifths belongs to the top ten. The sample taken for sequencing was peripheral blood or thyroid tissue (not recorded which). This clonotype originated in an adult woman with Graves' disease, either hyperthyroidism or ophthalmopathy (not recorded which).

The CDR3 sequence: CATSRDWAGNSPLHF. CDR3 bases: TGTGCCACCAGCAGAGATTGGGCGGGAAATTCACCCCTCCACTTT. V and J are TRBV15 and TRBJ1-6; D is unresolved. Trimming took off 0 bases at V and 7 bases at J, with 10 bases between the two ends. Germline CDR1 LNHNV, CDR2 YYDKDF (reference sequence). The CDR3 has 15 residues.